This T cell receptor (beta chain) was sequenced for a study of molecular identifiers for immune sequencing clone quantification. Study results and caveats: Clones above 20 RNA copies held over 98% of effector molecules, under 1% in naive cells. Single-cell amounts of spiked Jurkat TCR RNA were reportedly detectable among about a million naive cells.

This clonotype was recorded many times. Its antigen is undetermined. Sorted inputs of roughly 17,000 to 1,000,000 cells, with 10%, 30% or 50% RNA, yielded naive CD8 libraries. Sorting captured naive CD8 T cells as CD8+CD4-CCR7+CD45RA+. In TCRdb, the PCR reads were re-called with MiXCR into one record per CDR3 protein. The data show 550,000 to 750,000 distinct CDR3 sequences, with about 20% seen just once and 0.7% to 1% held by the top ten. The CDR3 extends over 17 amino acids. V was pared by 0 bases and J by 0 bases, with 9 bases between. Per germline, CDR1 SGHTA and CDR2 FQGNSA. The chain is built from TRBV7-2 and TRBJ1-6; D is unclear. Material: naive CD8+ T cells from blood, with Jurkat cell RNA spiked in. Subset noted: FACS-sorted CD8+CD4-CCR7+CD45RA+ naive T cells. The TCR originated in a human donor in good health. Some libraries in this study had Jurkat cell RNA spiked in. The CDR3 DNA reads TGTGCCAGCAGCTTAGCGTTTCGGGACTCCTATAATTCACCCCTCCACTTT. Amino acid sequence: CASSLAFRDSYNSPLHF.